This entry lists 29 T cell receptor beta chains sequenced from one sample in a study of T cell responses to AZD1222 COVID-19 vaccine. Some clones are missing from TCRdb's copy, which holds only in-frame ones; the method was immunoSEQ multiplex PCR. Seen here are about 160,000 clones, more than 85% observed once, and the top ten hold approximately 3.4%. Source: peripheral blood, taken 28 days after the second AZD1222 dose. Receptors originate from an adult who received the AZD1222 COVID-19 vaccine.

The V gene is TRBV13, the J gene TRBJ2-2; a possible D gene is TRBD2 (5 bases). In germline, CDR1 is PRHDT, CDR2 FYEKMQ (reference sequence). V lost 5 bases and J 6 bases, leaving 13 bases between the germline ends. The CDR3 extends over 14 amino acids. In DNA, the CDR3 is TGTGCCAGCAGCCCATCCCCCGGGGCCGGGGAGCTGTTTTTT. It translates to CASSPSPGAGELFF.

The chain has TRBV12-3 or TRBV12-4 and TRBJ2-7; no firm D call. CDR3 length: 13 amino acids. V was shortened by 6 bases and J by 4 bases, with 13 bases between the two germline ends. DNA for the CDR3: TGTGCCAGCAGCCCTGGCTATCGGTACGAGCAGTACTTC. Its translation: CASSPGYRYEQYF.

This clone appeared a few times. J is TRBJ2-7 and V is TRBV5-1, with D tentatively TRBD2 (5 bases). V dropped 4 bases and J dropped 3 bases, with 14 bases sitting between them. CDR1 is SGHRS, CDR2 YFSETQ, per germline. This CDR3 contains 14 residues. CDR3 DNA sequence: TGCGCCAGCAGCCGGGGTGAGGTAGGCTACGAGCAGTACTTC. This sequence encodes CASSRGEVGYEQYF.

J is TRBJ2-2 and V is TRBV27; D not certain. The germline V and J ends were trimmed by 6 bases and 0 bases, with 8 bases remaining between them. Germline V CDR1 and CDR2: MNHEY, SMNVEV (reference sequence). This CDR3 contains 14 residues. In nucleotides, the CDR3 is TGTGCCAGCAGACTCAACTCGAACACCGGGGAGCTGTTTTTT. As protein: CASRLNSNTGELFF.

V and J are TRBV9 and TRBJ1-6; D uncertain. V lost 3 bases, J lost 7 bases, and 5 bases lay in between. Germline V lookup: CDR1 SGDLS, CDR2 YYNGEE. This CDR3 spans 12 amino acids. The CDR3: CASSAGNSPLHF. CDR3 nucleotides: TGTGCCAGCAGCGCTGGAAATTCACCCCTCCACTTT.

The rearrangement joins TRBV28 to TRBJ1-5; D gene unclear. V was trimmed by 7 bases and J by 7 bases, leaving 11 bases between them. Germline loops: CDR1 MDHEN, CDR2 SYDVKM. This CDR3 spans 12 amino acids. The CDR3 nucleotides read TGTGCCAGCACCACATCAGAACAGCCCCAGCATTTT. Encoded protein: CASTTSEQPQHF. Filled out from reference TRBV28 and TRBJ1-5, the complete variable domain reads DVKVTQSSRYLVKRTGEKVFLECVQDMDHENMFWYRQDPGLGLRLIYFSYDVKMKEKGDIPEGYSVSREKKERFSLILESASTNQTSMYLCASTTSEQPQHFGDGTRLSIL.

The V and J genes are TRBV6-5 and TRBJ2-7; 9 nucleotides line up with TRBD1. There are 15 residues in the CDR3. Germline CDR1 is MNHEY and CDR2 is SVGAGI. V lost 3 bases and J lost 3; bases outside the gene matches: 6. CDR3: CASSYSPGQGYEQYF. CDR3 nucleotides: TGTGCCAGCAGTTATTCCCCGGGACAGGGCTACGAGCAGTACTTC.

The rearrangement links TRBV10-3 to TRBJ1-2; possibly TRBD1 for D (5 bases). Germline assignment: CDR1 ENHRY and CDR2 SYGVKD. Deletions cut 3 bases from V and 0 bases from J, with 8 bases between. The CDR3 runs 14 residues. This CDR3 reads CAISEQVANYGYTF. For the CDR3, the DNA is TGTGCCATCAGTGAACAGGTAGCTAACTATGGCTACACCTTC.

The chain joins TRBV11-3 to TRBJ2-7; 7 bases map to TRBD2. V shed 2 bases, J shed 2 bases, and the junction held 6 bases outside the gene matches. CDR1 is SGHNT, CDR2 YENEEA, per germline. The CDR3 length is 15 residues. CDR3 bases: TGTGCCAGCAGCTTACGTAAGCGGGACCCCTACGAGCAGTACTTC. Amino acids: CASSLRKRDPYEQYF. The full variable domain, in which reference TRBV11-3 and TRBJ2-7 provide the parts outside the CDR3, is EAGVVQSPRYKIIEKKQPVAFWCNPISGHNTLYWYLQNLGQGPELLIRYENEEAVDDSQLPKDRFSAERLKGVDSTLKIQPAELGDSAVYLCASSLRKRDPYEQYFGPGTRLTVT.

This clone was counted between two and nine times. The genes are TRBV28 and TRBJ1-2; TRBD1 matches at 7 bases. Germline V gene sequence: CDR1 MDHEN, CDR2 SYDVKM. Losses at the gene ends were 5 bases for V and 7 bases for J; bases not matched to a gene: 4. The CDR3 is 12 residues long. The CDR3 coding sequence is TGTGCCAGCAGTCGGGACAGTCGTGGCTACACCTTC. Amino acid sequence: CASSRDSRGYTF.

V and J are TRBV19 and TRBJ2-3; D is tentatively TRBD1 or TRBD2 (6 bases each). CDR1 is LNHDA, CDR2 SQIVND, per germline (reference sequence). This CDR3 region has 15 residues. The V and J ends lost 2 bases and 0 bases respectively, with 9 bases between them. CDR3 amino acids: CASSIRGLSTDTQYF. The CDR3 bases are TGTGCCAGTAGTATACGGGGGCTCAGCACAGATACGCAGTATTTT.

This clone appeared once. The chain has TRBV4-3 and TRBJ2-3; TRBD2 is a possible D gene (6 bases). The CDR3 length is 16 residues. The germline CDR1 and CDR2 sequences are LGHNA and YSLEER. Trimming took 0 bases from V and 2 from J, leaving 12 bases between them. CDR3 coding DNA: TGCGCCAGCAGCCAAGACCGGTCGGGACTCACAGATACGCAGTATTTT. This sequence encodes CASSQDRSGLTDTQYF.

The chain couples TRBV19 to TRBJ2-7; the D is unclear. CDR3 size: 15 residues. The germline gives CDR1 LNHDA, CDR2 SQIVND (reference sequence). The V gene lost 6 bases and the J gene lost 2 bases, with 17 bases spanning the gap. For the CDR3, the DNA is TGTGCCAGTAGCATGGCAGCTTCCGTGGCCTACGAGCAGTACTTC. Amino acids: CASSMAASVAYEQYF. Full variable domain (rest looked up from reference TRBV19 and TRBJ2-7): DGGITQSPKYLFRKEGQNVTLSCEQNLNHDAMYWYRQDPGQGLRLIYYSQIVNDFQKGDIAEGYSVSREKKESFPLTVTSAQKNPTAFYLCASSMAASVAYEQYFGPGTRLTVT.

This clone was observed once. This chain uses TRBV19 with TRBJ2-7; TRBD1 aligns across 8 bases. The CDR3 extends over 14 amino acids. The V and J ends lost 1 base and 5 bases, in that order; junction bases with no gene match: 4. Germline CDR1 and CDR2: LNHDA and SQIVND (reference sequence). Here the CDR3 DNA reads TGTGCCAGTAGTATAGCCGGGACAGGCGACGAGCAGTACTTC. Its translation is CASSIAGTGDEQYF.

The chain joins TRBV10-2 to TRBJ2-2, with TRBD1 matching over 7 bases. Trimming at V came to 8 bases and at J to 4 bases, leaving 4 bases not matched to a gene. The CDR3 is 13 amino acids. Germline CDR1 and CDR2: WSHSY and SAAADI. This CDR3 is CASGSGGTGELFF. CDR3 bases: TGCGCCAGCGGATCAGGGGGCACCGGGGAGCTGTTTTTT.

The CDR3 protein is CARGPGNEKLFF. CDR3 sequence (DNA): TGTGCCAGGGGACCGGGGAATGAAAAACTGTTTTTT. The chain couples TRBV21-1 to TRBJ1-4. TRBV21-1 constitutes a pseudogene. CDR3 size: 12 residues.

The gene calls are TRBV11-3 and TRBJ2-7; the D gene is possibly TRBD2 (6 bases). V shed 1 base and J shed 0 bases, with 10 bases lying between them. The CDR3 has 15 residues. Per the germline V gene, CDR1 is SGHNT and CDR2 is YENEEA. As DNA, the CDR3 is TGTGCCAGCAGCTTAGCGGGAGCGAGCTCCTACGAGCAGTACTTC. Its translation is CASSLAGASSYEQYF.

This clone has only one observation. The chain has TRBV10-3 and TRBJ1-5, with D possibly TRBD1 on 6 matching bases. V lost 3 bases, J lost 2 bases, and 8 bases lay in between. Germline V gene sequence: CDR1 ENHRY, CDR2 SYGVKD. CDR3 size: 14 residues. The CDR3: CAISDGGRNQPQHF. CDR3 sequence (DNA): TGTGCCATCAGTGATGGGGGGCGCAATCAGCCCCAGCATTTT.

This clone was observed once. The V gene is TRBV11-2, the J gene TRBJ2-1; D not resolved. Per the germline V gene, CDR1 is SGHAT and CDR2 is FQNNGV. Trimming removed 1 base at V and 8 bases at J, with 12 bases between. The CDR3 length is 14 residues. The CDR3 region has the DNA TGTGCCAGCAGCTTAGTCCCTGTCACATATGAGCAGTTCTTC. It is translated as CASSLVPVTYEQFF.

This rearrangement joins TRBV27 to TRBJ1-5; no clear D. Trimming removed 1 base at V and 1 base at J, with 11 bases between. CDR1 and CDR2 (germline): MNHEY, SMNVEV (reference sequence). The CDR3 extends over 16 amino acids. The DNA of the CDR3 is TGTGCCAGCAGTTTATTAGGAATCGGGAGCAATCAGCCCCAGCATTTT. Its protein product is CASSLLGIGSNQPQHF.

The CDR3 here is CASSYSNGYTF. The CDR3 DNA sequence: TGTGCCAGCAGTTACAGTAACGGCTACACCTTC. The rearrangement links TRBV12-3 or TRBV12-4 to TRBJ1-2; D gene ambiguous. The CDR3 is made up of 11 amino acids. Trimming took 4 bases from V and 8 from J, leaving 8 bases between them.

The CDR3 DNA reads as TGTGCCAGCAGTGGCTCGGGACAGGGTAACACTGAAGCTTTCTTT. Amino acids: CASSGSGQGNTEAFF. J is TRBJ1-1 and V is TRBV28; 9 bases are a match to TRBD1. This CDR3 comprises 15 residues. The V gene end was trimmed by 5 bases and the J gene end by 2 bases; junction bases not matched to a gene: 6. Germline V gene data show CDR1 as MDHEN and CDR2 as SYDVKM.

This chain connects TRBV6-5 to TRBJ1-6; D remains unclear. The germline V gene encodes CDR1 MNHEY and CDR2 SVGAGI. Trimming left V 10 bases short and J 8 bases short, with 12 bases between. CDR3 length equals 12 residues. The CDR3 loop is CATTGRDSPLHF. Here the CDR3 DNA reads TGTGCCACCACCGGGAGGGATTCACCCCTCCACTTT.

J is TRBJ2-2 and V is TRBV28; D not certain. The CDR3 loop spans 14 amino acids. Germline values: CDR1 MDHEN, CDR2 SYDVKM. The V end was cut by 7 bases, the J end by 1 base, with 10 bases between. The CDR3: CASTPGVNTGELFF. Written as DNA, the CDR3 is TGTGCCAGCACCCCCGGAGTGAACACCGGGGAGCTGTTTTTT. The variable domain in full, with the rest retrieved from reference TRBV28 and TRBJ2-2, is DVKVTQSSRYLVKRTGEKVFLECVQDMDHENMFWYRQDPGLGLRLIYFSYDVKMKEKGDIPEGYSVSREKKERFSLILESASTNQTSMYLCASTPGVNTGELFFGEGSRLTVL.

The chain links TRBV2 to TRBJ2-1; D is ambiguous. The CDR3 covers 17 residues. From germline, CDR1 is SNHLY and CDR2 FYNNEI. The CDR3, as DNA: TGTGCTCGAGCAACCGAATCAGGAGTTATCTCCTACAATGAGCAGTTCTTC. This sequence encodes CARATESGVISYNEQFF.

The chain combines TRBV6-5 with TRBJ2-7; no definite D call. CDR1 and CDR2 (germline): MNHEY, SVGAGI. The V gene lost 5 bases and the J gene lost 5 bases, with 16 bases spanning the gap. The CDR3 totals 14 residues. The CDR3 sequence: CASSRGGQAHEQYF. CDR3 DNA sequence: TGTGCCAGCAGTCGAGGTGGGCAGGCCCACGAGCAGTACTTC.

The J gene is TRBJ2-1, the V gene TRBV7-9, with a possible D match to TRBD2 (7 bases). Germline assignment: CDR1 SEHNR and CDR2 FQNEAQ (reference sequence). This CDR3 region has 17 residues. V was shortened by 5 bases and J by 1 base, with 18 bases between the two germline ends. The CDR3 reads CASSPRRGGRSYNEQFF. In DNA form, the CDR3 reads TGTGCCAGCAGCCCTCGTAGGGGGGGTCGGTCCTACAATGAGCAGTTCTTC. Full variable domain (missing parts from reference TRBV7-9 and TRBJ2-1): DTGVSQNPRHKITKRGQNVTFRCDPISEHNRLYWYRQTLGQGPEFLTYFQNEAQLEKSRLLSDRFSAERPKGSFSTLEIQRTEQGDSAMYLCASSPRRGGRSYNEQFFGPGTRLTVL.

The chain recombines TRBV5-4 with TRBJ2-7; D might be TRBD1 (6 bases). Trimming took 3 bases from V and 4 from J, leaving 20 bases between them. Per germline, CDR1 SGHNT and CDR2 YYREEE (reference sequence). This CDR3 region has 16 residues. This CDR3 is CASSSQGGLWGYEQYF. In DNA form, the CDR3 reads TGTGCCAGCAGCTCTCAAGGGGGTCTTTGGGGGTACGAGCAGTACTTC.

This clone appeared a few times. This rearrangement joins TRBV12-5 to TRBJ2-2; no definite D call. This CDR3 region has 21 residues. V was cut by 2 bases and J by 6 bases, with 31 bases left in between. Germline lookup yields CDR1 LGHNT and CDR2 FRNRAP. The CDR3 sequence: CASGLSPAFLGFSVKPGELFF. Here the CDR3 DNA reads TGTGCTAGTGGTTTGTCACCTGCGTTTCTGGGGTTCAGCGTAAAACCCGGGGAGCTGTTTTTT.